The rows below give T cell receptor beta chains drawn from one sample of a study of metastatic and nonmetastatic thyroid tumors. TCRdb re-called clones via MiXCR from the PCR reads. The sample has approximately 39,000 clones; less than 25% are singletons. The sample was blood. The source is a female donor with papillary thyroid cancer or a benign thyroid nodule (not recorded which). Some clones in this sample may be carry-over from other donors' samples. CDR3s leave out the opening cysteine and the closing phenylalanine or tryptophan. Clone size is shown for a subset of rows, as once, few, many or a class of expanded clone.

TRBJ2-3,10,TRBV20-1,once,SASAYGDTQY
TRBJ1-6,11,TRBV6-5,-,ASSSDEMAPLH
TRBJ2-7,12,TRBV6-1,-,ASRGGGWSYEQY
TRBJ2-2,16,TRBV20-1,-,SARDWLGAEANTGELF
TRBJ1-4,12,TRBV6-1,many,ASQEDRGGEKLF
TRBJ1-1,13,TRBV28,few,ASRVGTGQNTEAF
TRBJ2-7,13,TRBV11-3,-,ASSPHGTGSYEQY
TRBJ1-1,13,TRBV15,many,TTSRGGARNTEAF
TRBJ1-1,13,TRBV6-1,medium-sized,ASSADPAMNTEAF
TRBJ1-3,13,TRBV5-8,many,ASSRQGVSGNTIY
TRBJ2-1,15,TRBV6-4,few,ASSPGLAGGSYNEQF
TRBJ2-5,12,TRBV6-2/TRBV6-3,many,ASSYVGTQETQY
TRBJ2-5,10,TRBV6-1,many,ASSRQWETQY
TRBJ2-3,13,TRBV24-1,-,ATSNQDISTDTQY
TRBJ1-4,11,TRBV6-1,many,ASRRTANEKLF
TRBJ1-3,11,TRBV12-3/TRBV12-4,many,ASSLVVGNTIY
TRBJ2-3,15,TRBV6-5,few,ASSYSFRQGWSDTQY
TRBJ2-5,16,TRBV10-3,-,AISGGREIKTYQETQY
TRBJ1-1,12,TRBV5-4,many,ASSLAGGSQAAF
TRBJ2-7,11,TRBV27,few,ASASTDTYEQY
TRBJ1-2,13,TRBV5-4,many,ASSLVLGEGYGYT
TRBJ2-2,9,TRBV12-3/TRBV12-4,many,ASSFGGELF
TRBJ1-1,12,TRBV5-1,many,ASSLTASNTEAF
TRBJ1-4,15,TRBV19,many,ASSIEGQGAGNEKLF
TRBJ2-3,12,TRBV19,many,ASSPSESTDTQY
TRBJ2-1,13,TRBV11-3,many,ASTPDEGGYGEQF
TRBJ2-7,10,TRBV2,many,ASSDLGYEQY
TRBJ1-6,14,TRBV27,-,ATKLWGQGEGSPLH
TRBJ1-1,12,TRBV5-5,many,ASSFTAMNTEAF
TRBJ1-6,12,TRBV28,medium-sized,ASSFALYNSPLH
TRBJ2-2,12,TRBV20-1,-,SASGTGDTGELF
TRBJ1-3,14,TRBV9,-,ASSAFLDRAGNTIY